This TCR beta chain was captured by sequencing in a study of beta chain features in type 1 diabetes. In the study overall: There was similarity between patients and healthy donors in age, gender and cell yields.

Expressed TCRB transcripts were sequenced, since all the RNA that had been isolated was reverse transcribed. Using immunoSEQ multiplex PCR, the repertoire was profiled, and TCRdb retains in-frame clones only, with some absent. The table shows about 900,000 clones, with 17% occurring only once. Via CD45RO/CCR7/CD25/CD127/CD95/CD27, cells of the CD4+ naive, central memory, regulatory and stem cell-like memory subsets were sorted. This CDR3 contains 15 residues. Trimming took 2 bases from V and 6 from J, leaving 16 bases between them. CDR1 is SGHRS, CDR2 YFSETQ, per germline. As for this clone: Its antigen is not known.

Points from the study as a whole: PCR could preferentially amplify shorter templates, alike in patients and controls. At VDJ recombination sites, type 1 diabetes patients had fewer insertions and more deleted nucleotides.

The chain carries TRBV5-1 and TRBJ2-3; D is possibly TRBD2 (7 bases). The sequenced material came from naive CD4+ T cells from blood. This clonotype was obtained from a woman between 18 and 29 years old in good health. For the CDR3, the DNA is TGCGCCAGCAGCTTCCCGGGGGGCGCCGCGGATACGCAGTATTTT. Its protein is CASSFPGGAADTQYF.